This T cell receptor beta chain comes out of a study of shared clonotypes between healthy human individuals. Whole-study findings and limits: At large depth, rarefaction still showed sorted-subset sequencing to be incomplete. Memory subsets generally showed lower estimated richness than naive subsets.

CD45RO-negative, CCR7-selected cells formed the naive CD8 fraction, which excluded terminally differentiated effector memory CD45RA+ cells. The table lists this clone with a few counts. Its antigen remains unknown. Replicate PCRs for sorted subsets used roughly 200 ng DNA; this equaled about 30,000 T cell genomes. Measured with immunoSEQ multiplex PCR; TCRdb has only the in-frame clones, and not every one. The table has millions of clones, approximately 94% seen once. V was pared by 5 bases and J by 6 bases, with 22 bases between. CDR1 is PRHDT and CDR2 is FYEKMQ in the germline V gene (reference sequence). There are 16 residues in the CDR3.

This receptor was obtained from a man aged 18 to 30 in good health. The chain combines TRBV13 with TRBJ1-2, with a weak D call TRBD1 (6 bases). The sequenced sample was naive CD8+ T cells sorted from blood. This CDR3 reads CASSQGPSAGEDGYTF. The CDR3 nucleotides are TGTGCCAGCAGCCAGGGCCCATCGGCAGGGGAGGATGGCTACACCTTC.